The 5 T cell receptor beta chains below were found in one sample sequenced in a study of blood T cell repertoires in COVID-19. Only in-frame clones appear in the TCRdb table, and some are missing; sequencing was by immunoSEQ multiplex PCR. The table has about 110,000 clones, less than 75% seen once. Sequencing input: peripheral blood. All receptors derive from a woman aged 40 to 50 with acute or convalescent COVID-19.

The chain couples TRBV1 to TRBJ1-5; the table's D call, TRBD1, was not checked against the DNA. TRBV1 is given as a pseudogene. This CDR3 spans 18 amino acids. This CDR3 reads CTSSQEVNGGQSNQPQHF. The CDR3 DNA reads TGCACCAGCAGCCAAGAGGTCAACGGGGGACAGTCCAATCAGCCCCAGCATTTT.

This clone showed up just a few times. The chain employs TRBV18 and TRBJ2-1; D unresolved. The CDR3 extends over 12 amino acids. CDR1 is KGHSH, CDR2 LQKENI, per germline. V dropped 3 bases and J dropped 6 bases, with 6 bases sitting between them. CDR3 nucleotide sequence: TGTGCCAGCTCACCGAGGCTCAATGAGCAGTTCTTC. It yields the protein CASSPRLNEQFF.

In its sample, this clone is medium-sized. V is TRBV2 and J is TRBJ2-2; the match to TRBD1 covers 7 bases. J gave up 2 bases and V 5 bases, and 2 bases lay outside the gene matches. CDR3 length equals 14 residues. Germline V gene lookup returns CDR1 SNHLY and CDR2 FYNNEI. CDR3 nucleotides: TGTGCCAGCAGTCGGGACAGCAACACCGGGGAGCTGTTTTTT. Its translation: CASSRDSNTGELFF.

This clone was seen just once. The CDR3 region is CAVGGTSPVSTDTQYF. The CDR3 DNA follows: TGTGCGGTTGGGGGGACTAGCCCCGTTAGCACAGATACGCAGTATTTT. This chain connects TRBV19 to TRBJ2-3; 9 nucleotides line up with TRBD2. This CDR3 spans 16 amino acids. Germline CDR1 is LNHDA and CDR2 is SQIVND (reference sequence).

The chain links TRBV19 to TRBJ2-1; 7 nucleotides line up with TRBD2. Germline CDR1 LNHDA, CDR2 SQIVND (reference sequence). CDR3 length equals 12 residues. The V segment lost 6 bases and the J segment 9 bases; nucleotides outside the gene matches: 5. This chain's CDR3 is CASSPTSVEQFF. CDR3 coding DNA: TGTGCCAGTAGCCCCACTAGCGTTGAGCAGTTCTTC.